A single sample is the source of the 15 T cell receptor beta chains below, sequenced in a study of a mutant IDH1 vaccine in newly diagnosed glioma. These receptors' targets are unknown. This sample's time point: week 11, during vaccination. In the vaccine, a single dose held 300 ug of the mutant IDH1 20-mer peptide, along with topical imiquimod. Libraries were prepared by immunoSEQ multiplex PCR; TCRdb keeps only in-frame clonotypes and omits some of them. Of 50,000 to 60,000 clones listed, roughly 90% are singletons. The source material was PBMCs, sampled from a glioma patient whose treatment included an IDH1 peptide vaccine. These receptor sequences come from a man aged 50-59 years with glioma.

The rearrangement uses TRBV4-1 and TRBJ2-1; D uncertain. The germline V gene encodes CDR1 MGHRA and CDR2 YSYEKL. Trimming cost V 4 bases and J 0 bases, with 16 bases left between them. This CDR3 region has 17 residues. CDR3 nucleotide sequence: TGCGCCAGCAGCCCGGTAATGGAGAAAAGCTCCTACAATGAGCAGTTCTTC. As protein: CASSPVMEKSSYNEQFF.

V usage is TRBV19 and J usage is TRBJ2-1; 8 bases agree with TRBD1. The V and J ends lost 7 bases and 4 bases, in that order; junction bases with no gene match: 9. CDR1 is LNHDA and CDR2 is SQIVND in the germline V gene (reference sequence). This CDR3 region has 15 residues. CDR3 residues: CASKFADRAYNEQFF. CDR3 in DNA: TGTGCCAGTAAATTTGCGGACAGGGCATACAATGAGCAGTTCTTC.

The chain uses TRBV27 and TRBJ2-1; 8 bases map to TRBD1. Germline-derived CDR1 and CDR2 are MNHEY and SMNVEV (reference sequence). V lost 5 bases and J lost 10; bases outside the gene matches: 4. This CDR3 is built from 12 residues. CDR3 residues: CASSRTGLEQFF. In nucleotides, the CDR3 is TGTGCCAGCAGTAGGACAGGGCTAGAGCAGTTCTTC.

This clone came up a few times. The chain carries TRBV19 and TRBJ2-4; D is undetermined. The V and J ends lost 5 bases and 0 bases respectively, with 5 bases between them. The CDR3 length is 13 residues. CDR1 is LNHDA and CDR2 is SQIVND in the germline V gene (reference sequence). CDR3 in DNA: TGTGCCAGTAGTTCAGGAGCCAAAAACATTCAGTACTTC. As protein: CASSSGAKNIQYF. The variable domain in full, with the rest retrieved from reference TRBV19 and TRBJ2-4, is DGGITQSPKYLFRKEGQNVTLSCEQNLNHDAMYWYRQDPGQGLRLIYYSQIVNDFQKGDIAEGYSVSREKKESFPLTVTSAQKNPTAFYLCASSSGAKNIQYFGAGTRLSVL.

The CDR3 DNA reads TGTGCCAGCAGCGCAAGGGGGTATGGCTACACCTTC. This gives the protein CASSARGYGYTF. The rearrangement joins TRBV6-6 to TRBJ1-2, with D possibly being TRBD1 (6 bases). Germline CDR1 and CDR2: MNHNY and SVGAGI (reference sequence). V lost 6 bases and J lost 5, with 10 bases in between. CDR3 length equals 12 residues.

This clone was recorded only once. This chain joins TRBV27 and TRBJ2-7; D perhaps matches TRBD1 (6 bases). This CDR3 region has 15 residues. Germline-derived CDR1 and CDR2 are MNHEY and SMNVEV (reference sequence). Between the trimmed V and J ends, which lost 5 bases and 2 bases, there was a span of 16 bases. CDR3: CASSTNRESTYEQYF. The CDR3, as DNA: TGTGCCAGCAGTACAAACAGGGAAAGCACCTACGAGCAGTACTTC.

V is TRBV15 and J is TRBJ1-4; D is perhaps TRBD1 (5 bases). The germline V gene encodes CDR1 LNHNV and CDR2 YYDKDF (reference sequence). This CDR3 has 18 amino acids. V was cut by 1 base and J by 0 bases, with 15 bases left in between. DNA for the CDR3: TGTGCCACCAGCAGAGGGACGGGACTCGTTGCAACTAATGAAAAACTGTTTTTT. This gives the protein CATSRGTGLVATNEKLFF.

The rearrangement uses TRBV5-5 and TRBJ2-7, with TRBD1 identical over 11 bases. The germline CDR1 and CDR2 sequences are SGHKS and YYEKEE (reference sequence). V was pared by 7 bases and J by 2 bases, with 5 bases of the junction left unmatched. The CDR3 is 14 residues long. The CDR3 sequence is CASARDRGTYEQYF. CDR3 nucleotides: TGTGCCAGCGCCCGGGACAGGGGGACCTACGAGCAGTACTTC.

V gene TRBV7-9 combines with J gene TRBJ1-2; no clear D. There are 8 residues in the CDR3. The germline V gene encodes CDR1 SEHNR and CDR2 FQNEAQ (reference sequence). V was clipped by 8 bases and J by 8 bases, with 3 bases between them. The CDR3 loop reads CASSGYTF. CDR3 bases: TGTGCCAGCTCGGGCTACACCTTC.

The V gene is TRBV10-2, the J gene TRBJ2-7, with TRBD1 identical over 8 bases. The germline CDR1 and CDR2 sequences are WSHSY and SAAADI. CDR3 length equals 11 residues. Germline trimming cut 8 bases from V and 3 bases from J; bases unmatched to any gene: 0. The CDR3 is CASGQGYEQYF. The CDR3 nucleotides are TGCGCCAGCGGACAGGGCTACGAGCAGTACTTC.

This sequence joins TRBV19 and TRBJ2-6; possible D gene TRBD1, 5 bases. Trimming left V 7 bases short and J 2 bases short, with 12 bases between. The CDR3 is 15 amino acids. CDR1 is LNHDA, CDR2 SQIVND, per germline (reference sequence). The CDR3 protein is CASISQGTGANVLTF. The CDR3 DNA follows: TGTGCCAGTATATCGCAGGGAACTGGGGCCAACGTCCTGACTTTC. Filled out from reference TRBV19 and TRBJ2-6, the complete variable domain reads DGGITQSPKYLFRKEGQNVTLSCEQNLNHDAMYWYRQDPGQGLRLIYYSQIVNDFQKGDIAEGYSVSREKKESFPLTVTSAQKNPTAFYLCASISQGTGANVLTFGAGSRLTVL.

V gene TRBV10-3 combines with J gene TRBJ1-3; D possibly corresponds to TRBD1 (5 bases). The V gene's germline CDR1 is ENHRY and CDR2 SYGVKD. V was trimmed by 6 bases and J by 2 bases, leaving 11 bases between them. The CDR3 has 14 residues. CDR3 bases: TGTGCCATCAGGGGTGGCAGGGCTGGAAACACCATATATTTT. Translated: CAIRGGRAGNTIYF.

V usage is TRBV25-1 and J usage is TRBJ2-1; tentative D call: TRBD2 (6 bases). Per germline, CDR1 MGHDK and CDR2 SYGVNS. The CDR3 is 16 residues long. Trimming shortened V by 1 base and J by 3 bases, and 13 bases separated the two germline ends. CDR3 sequence (DNA): TGTGCCAGCAGTGAATCGGGAGAGGGACTCTACAATGAGCAGTTCTTC. It translates to CASSESGEGLYNEQFF.

This chain joins TRBV5-1 and TRBJ1-2, with D possibly matching TRBD1 (5 bases). In germline, CDR1 is SGHRS, CDR2 YFSETQ. This CDR3 spans 13 amino acids. Trimming pared 0 bases from V and 7 bases from J, leaving 10 bases between. The CDR3 nucleotides read TGCGCCAGCAGCTTGGAAGGGGCCGGTGGCTACACCTTC. It yields the protein CASSLEGAGGYTF.

The genes are TRBV4-1 and TRBJ2-7, with 8 bases aligning to TRBD1. Germline CDR1 MGHRA, CDR2 YSYEKL. V was clipped by 4 bases and J by 4 bases; unmatched bases: 12. The CDR3 spans 16 residues. CDR3 DNA sequence: TGCGCCAGCAGCCGAGAGGGGACAGGACAAAGTTACGAGCAGTACTTC. This translates into CASSREGTGQSYEQYF.